This TCR beta chain was sequenced for a study of immune heterogeneity within non-small cell lung tumors. Sample share makes this clonotype medium-sized. Its antigen remains unidentified. The CDR3 extends over 13 amino acids. Trimming removed 10 bases from V and 2 bases from J; junction bases left unmatched: 8. Germline CDR1 and CDR2: MNHEY and SVGEGT. Study findings and constraints: Patients largely differed in their high-frequency T-cell receptor beta clonotypes. Within a patient, dominant CDR3 beta clonotypes were shared across sites, though different locations had unique frequent clones.

Multiplex PCR employing 32 V and 13 J primers generated amplicons of the TCR beta CDR3. Via MiXCR, TCRdb re-called the multiplex PCR reads, giving one row per CDR3 protein. This repertoire shows thousands of distinct CDR3 sequences, roughly 23% found once; its top ten account for approximately 15%. Bulk tumor genomic DNA served as template, at 550 to 700 ng per sample. Surgery yielded several widely spaced biopsies per primary tumor. Those enrolled were patients newly diagnosed with untreated non-small cell lung cancer and undergoing curative surgery. Donors comprised surgical patients with newly diagnosed non-small cell lung cancer, operated on with curative intent.

The TCR sequence derives from a man aged 55 to 70 with non-small cell lung cancer. V is TRBV6-2 or TRBV6-3 and J is TRBJ2-7; 7 nucleotides match TRBD2. Material for sequencing was lung tumor tissue. The CDR3 here is CAIRRGEPYEQYF. Written as DNA, the CDR3 is TGTGCCATCCGACGGGGGGAGCCCTACGAGCAGTACTTC.